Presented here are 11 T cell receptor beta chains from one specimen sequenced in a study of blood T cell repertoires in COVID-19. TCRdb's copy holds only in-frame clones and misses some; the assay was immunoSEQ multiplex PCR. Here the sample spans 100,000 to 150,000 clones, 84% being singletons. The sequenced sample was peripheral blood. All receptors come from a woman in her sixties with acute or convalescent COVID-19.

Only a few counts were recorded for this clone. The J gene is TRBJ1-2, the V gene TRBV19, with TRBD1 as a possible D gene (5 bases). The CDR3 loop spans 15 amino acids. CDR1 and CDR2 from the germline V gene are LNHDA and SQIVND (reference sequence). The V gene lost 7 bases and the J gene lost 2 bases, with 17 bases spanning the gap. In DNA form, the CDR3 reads TGTGCCAGTACAAACCCGACCGCAGGGAACTATGGCTACACCTTC. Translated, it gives CASTNPTAGNYGYTF. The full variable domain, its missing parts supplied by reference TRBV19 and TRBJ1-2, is DGGITQSPKYLFRKEGQNVTLSCEQNLNHDAMYWYRQDPGQGLRLIYYSQIVNDFQKGDIAEGYSVSREKKESFPLTVTSAQKNPTAFYLCASTNPTAGNYGYTFGSGTRLTVV.

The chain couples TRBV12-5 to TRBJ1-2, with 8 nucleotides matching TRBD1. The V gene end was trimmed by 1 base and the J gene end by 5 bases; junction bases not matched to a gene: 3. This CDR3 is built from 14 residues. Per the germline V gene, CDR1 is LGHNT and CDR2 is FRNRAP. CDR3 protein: CASGLDTGGYGYTF. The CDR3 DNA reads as TGTGCTAGTGGTTTGGATACAGGGGGATATGGCTACACCTTC. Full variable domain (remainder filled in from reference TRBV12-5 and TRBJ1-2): DARVTQTPRHKVTEMGQEVTMRCQPILGHNTVFWYRQTMMQGLELLAYFRNRAPLDDSGMPKDRFSAEMPDATLATLKIQPSEPRDSAVYFCASGLDTGGYGYTFGSGTRLTVV.

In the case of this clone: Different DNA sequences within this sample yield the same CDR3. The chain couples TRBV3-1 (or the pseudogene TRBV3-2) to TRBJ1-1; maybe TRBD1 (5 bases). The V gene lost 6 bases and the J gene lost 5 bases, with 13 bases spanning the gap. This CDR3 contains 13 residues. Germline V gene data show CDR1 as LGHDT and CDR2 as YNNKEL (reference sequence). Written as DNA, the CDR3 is TGTGCCAGCAGTTACCAGGGAGGTACTGAAGCTTTCTTT. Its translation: CASSYQGGTEAFF.

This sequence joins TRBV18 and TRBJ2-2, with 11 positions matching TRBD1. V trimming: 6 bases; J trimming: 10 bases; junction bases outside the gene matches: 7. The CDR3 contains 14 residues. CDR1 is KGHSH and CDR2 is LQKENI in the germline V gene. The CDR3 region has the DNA TGTGCCAGCTCCCCGGACAGGGGGCGCGTGGAGCTGTTTTTT. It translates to CASSPDRGRVELFF.

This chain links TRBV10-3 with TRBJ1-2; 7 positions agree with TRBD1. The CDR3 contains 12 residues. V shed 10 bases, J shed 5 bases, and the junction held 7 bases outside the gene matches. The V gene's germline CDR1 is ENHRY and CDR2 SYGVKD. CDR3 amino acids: CATSQGDYGYTF. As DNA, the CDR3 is TGTGCCACCAGCCAGGGGGATTATGGCTACACCTTC.

The CDR3 DNA reads TGTGCCACCAGCAGAGTGTTAGCGGGGGGCACAGATACGCAGTATTTT. Protein sequence: CATSRVLAGGTDTQYF. This sequence joins TRBV15 and TRBJ2-3, with 9 bases fitting TRBD2. This CDR3 has 16 residues. The J segment lost 1 base and the V segment lost 1 base, leaving 3 bases of the junction unmatched. CDR1 is LNHNV and CDR2 is YYDKDF in the germline V gene (reference sequence).

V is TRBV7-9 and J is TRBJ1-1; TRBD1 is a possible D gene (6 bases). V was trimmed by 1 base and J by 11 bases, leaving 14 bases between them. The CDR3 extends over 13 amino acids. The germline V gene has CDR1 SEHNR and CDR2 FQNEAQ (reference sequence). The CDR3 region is CASSLDLRTAAFF. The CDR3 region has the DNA TGTGCCAGCAGCTTAGACCTGAGGACAGCGGCTTTCTTT.

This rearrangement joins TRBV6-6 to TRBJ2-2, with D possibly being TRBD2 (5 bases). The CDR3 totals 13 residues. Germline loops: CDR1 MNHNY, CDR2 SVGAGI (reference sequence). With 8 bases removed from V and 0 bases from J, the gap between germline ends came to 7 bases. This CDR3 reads CASRDTNTGELFF. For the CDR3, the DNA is TGTGCCAGCCGGGATACGAACACCGGGGAGCTGTTTTTT.

CDR3: CASSVGGSGELFF. The CDR3 DNA sequence: TGTGCCAGCAGCGTGGGCGGGTCCGGGGAGCTGTTTTTT. The chain joins TRBV9 to TRBJ2-2; TRBD2 is a possible D gene (5 bases). Trimming left V 2 bases short and J 6 bases short, with 8 bases between. The CDR3 is 13 residues long. In germline, CDR1 is SGDLS, CDR2 YYNGEE.

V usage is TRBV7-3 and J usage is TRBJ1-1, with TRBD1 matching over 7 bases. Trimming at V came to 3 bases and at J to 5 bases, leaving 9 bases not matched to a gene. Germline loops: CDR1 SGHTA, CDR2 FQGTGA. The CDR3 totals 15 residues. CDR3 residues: CASSFQGEGRTEAFF. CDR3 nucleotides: TGTGCCAGCAGCTTTCAGGGGGAAGGCAGGACTGAAGCTTTCTTT.

CDR3 coding DNA: TGTGCCAGCAGCCCTCCTCGGGGACAAAACTATGGCTACACCTTC. Residues: CASSPPRGQNYGYTF. The chain joins TRBV7-2 to TRBJ1-2; the D gene is possibly TRBD1 (6 bases). Germline assignment: CDR1 SGHTA and CDR2 FQGNSA. With 5 bases removed from V and 2 bases from J, the gap between germline ends came to 15 bases. The CDR3 covers 15 residues.